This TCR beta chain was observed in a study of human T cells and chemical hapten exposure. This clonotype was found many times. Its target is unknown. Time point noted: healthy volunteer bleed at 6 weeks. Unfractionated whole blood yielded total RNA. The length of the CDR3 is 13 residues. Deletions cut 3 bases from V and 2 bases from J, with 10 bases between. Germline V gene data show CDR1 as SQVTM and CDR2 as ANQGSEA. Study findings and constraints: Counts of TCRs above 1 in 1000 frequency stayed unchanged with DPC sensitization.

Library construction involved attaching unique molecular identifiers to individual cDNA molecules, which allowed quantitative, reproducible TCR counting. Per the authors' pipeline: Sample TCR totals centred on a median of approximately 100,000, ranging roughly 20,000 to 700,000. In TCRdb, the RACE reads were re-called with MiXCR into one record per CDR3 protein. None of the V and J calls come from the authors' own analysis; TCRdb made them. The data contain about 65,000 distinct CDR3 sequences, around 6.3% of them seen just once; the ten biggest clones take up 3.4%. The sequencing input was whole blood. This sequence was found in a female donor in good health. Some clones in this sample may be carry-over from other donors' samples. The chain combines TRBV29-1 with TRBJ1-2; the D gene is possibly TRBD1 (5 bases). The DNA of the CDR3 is TGCAGCGTTGACCCGGGGGGAAACTATGGCTACACCTTC. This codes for CSVDPGGNYGYTF.